Listed here are 13 T cell receptor beta chains from one sample, sequenced in a study of T cells after yellow fever vaccination. Using its own MiXCR run on the 5' RACE reads, TCRdb lists one record per CDR3 protein. Altogether 250,000 to 400,000 distinct CDR3 sequences are present, roughly 4.3% being singletons, with the ten largest covering under 30%. The sequencing here drew on PBMCs, taken 5 days after the yellow fever booster vaccination. These receptors all come from a man between 18 and 35 years old who received the YFV17D yellow fever vaccine.

This clonotype was found once. Given a much more abundant clone one base away, this may be a read error. CDR3 protein: CASSAQGAPRETQYF. In DNA form, the CDR3 reads TGTGCCAGCAGCGCGCAGGGAGCCCCCAGAGAGACCCAGTACTTC. V and J are TRBV11-2 and TRBJ2-5, with D possibly called TRBD1 or TRBD2 (5 bases each). Germline V gene data show CDR1 as SGHAT and CDR2 as FQNNGV. V shed 5 bases and J shed 4 bases, with 17 bases lying between them. The CDR3 has 15 amino acids.

The gene calls are TRBV2 and TRBJ2-7; 7 nucleotides line up with TRBD1. The V gene end was trimmed by 5 bases and the J gene end by 3 bases; junction bases not matched to a gene: 16. The V gene's germline CDR1 is SNHLY and CDR2 FYNNEI. CDR3 length equals 17 residues. The CDR3 DNA follows: TGTGCCAGCAGTTACATCGGCCCGGGACAGTCTAACTACGAGCAGTACTTC. Translation gives CASSYIGPGQSNYEQYF.

This clonotype has more than one count but fewer than ten. CDR3 DNA: TGTGCCAGCAGTGAGCTTGGGACAGGGTTTAATGAAAAACTGTTTTTT. Translation: CASSELGTGFNEKLFF. The chain joins TRBV6-1 to TRBJ1-4; 9 positions agree with TRBD1. The CDR3 extends over 16 amino acids. Germline-derived CDR1 and CDR2 are MNHNS and SASEGT. Trimming cost V 3 bases and J 4 bases; bases outside gene matches: 6.

This clonotype was picked up a small number of times. The V gene is TRBV12-3 or TRBV12-4, the J gene TRBJ1-1; 8 bases line up with TRBD1. With V trimmed by 5 bases and J by 5 bases, 4 bases remained unmatched. This CDR3 is built from 13 residues. This CDR3 reads CASSNTGGTEAFF. The CDR3 bases are TGTGCCAGCAGTAATACAGGGGGTACTGAAGCTTTCTTT.

In its sample, this clonotype was seen a few times. The rearrangement joins TRBV11-2 to TRBJ2-5, with 8 bases aligning to TRBD2. The junction had 10 bases not matched to a gene; V was cut back by 0 bases and J by 7 bases. The CDR3 has 16 amino acids. CDR1 is SGHAT and CDR2 is FQNNGV in the germline V gene. CDR3 loop: CASSLDPRGAAGTQYF. The CDR3 DNA reads as TGTGCCAGCAGCTTAGACCCGCGGGGGGCCGCTGGGACCCAGTACTTC.

The gene calls are TRBV12-3 or TRBV12-4 and TRBJ1-5; TRBD1 is a possible D gene (5 bases). V was pared by 5 bases and J by 0 bases, with 11 bases between. This CDR3 is built from 15 residues. The DNA of the CDR3 is TGTGCCAGCAGTAGGGCGGGGCTTAGCAATCAGCCCCAGCATTTT. Protein product: CASSRAGLSNQPQHF.

V is TRBV5-1 and J is TRBJ1-1; possible D gene TRBD1, 5 bases. CDR3 size: 16 residues. Germline CDR1 SGHRS, CDR2 YFSETQ. Trimming took 4 bases from V and 0 from J, leaving 16 bases between them. CDR3 sequence reads: CASSPWTQAMNTEAFF. CDR3 nucleotides: TGCGCCAGCAGCCCCTGGACACAAGCTATGAACACTGAAGCTTTCTTT.

This clonotype has a handful of counts. The chain employs TRBV4-3 and TRBJ1-6; a weak D match, TRBD1 (6 bases). This CDR3 region has 16 residues. Germline loops: CDR1 LGHNA, CDR2 YSLEER. V was shortened by 0 bases and J by 7 bases, with 13 bases between the two germline ends. Here the CDR3 DNA reads TGCGCCAGCAGCCAAGATGTTACAGGGCGGAATTCACCCCTCCACTTT. It encodes CASSQDVTGRNSPLHF.

The V gene is TRBV29-1, the J gene TRBJ2-5; D gene unclear. Trimming cost V 7 bases and J 0 bases, with 9 bases left between them. Germline V CDR1 and CDR2: SQVTM, ANQGSEA. This CDR3 has 12 amino acids. CDR3 in DNA: TGCAGCGCAAGAGACCACCAAGAGACCCAGTACTTC. Protein: CSARDHQETQYF.

The rearrangement links TRBV20-1 to TRBJ2-7; TRBD2 matches 7 bases. The CDR3 is 14 amino acids. The V gene's germline CDR1 is DFQATT and CDR2 SNEGSKA (reference sequence). The V gene end was trimmed by 3 bases and the J gene end by 7 bases; junction bases not matched to a gene: 12. The CDR3 sequence: CSASPLTGGEEQYV. The CDR3 region has the DNA TGCAGTGCTAGCCCTCTGACTGGGGGGGAAGAGCAGTACGTC.

V and J are TRBV5-6 and TRBJ2-7, with D unclear. CDR1 and CDR2 from the germline V gene are SGHDT and YYEEEE. V lost 3 bases and J lost 3, with 16 bases in between. The CDR3 contains 15 residues. CDR3 nucleotide sequence: TGTGCCAGCAGCTACCGACCCTGGGTTGGCTACGAGCAGTACGTC. Its protein product is CASSYRPWVGYEQYV.

The chain is built from TRBV4-2 and TRBJ2-7; 9 bases line up with TRBD2. Per germline, CDR1 LGHNA and CDR2 YNFKEQ. This CDR3 comprises 15 residues. The trim removed 3 bases at V and 1 base at J, leaving 4 bases unmatched. CDR3 loop: CASSHGRGGSYEQYF. The CDR3 bases are TGTGCCAGCAGCCACGGGCGGGGGGGATCCTACGAGCAGTACTTC.

This chain connects TRBV5-1 to TRBJ1-1, with TRBD1 identical over 9 bases. The CDR3 totals 13 residues. Trimming took 7 bases from V and 3 from J; bases not matched to a gene: 4. Germline V gene lookup returns CDR1 SGHRS and CDR2 YFSETQ. This CDR3 reads CASGGQGHTEAFF. The CDR3 nucleotides are TGCGCCAGCGGTGGACAGGGGCACACTGAAGCTTTCTTT.